There are a few counts of the clone carrying this TCR beta chain. Its antigen is unidentified. Time point described: late sampling 161 to 241 days after vaccination in a few convalescent patients. The treatment was: roughly ten-day PBMC culture with coronavirus spike peptide pools or control peptides (ViraFEST assay). Expansion of antigen-specific T cells with peptide pools by ViraFEST preceded sequencing of TCRs. Days 3 and 7 were when half the medium was replaced with fresh IL-2 medium. The data are from a study of vaccination and CD4 T cells after COVID-19. For the study at large: Everyone enrolled got two doses of BNT162b2 or mRNA-1273 vaccine. The post-COVID samples were taken a median around 100 days after diagnosis, anywhere from 35 to 161.

The Oncomine TCR Beta short-read assay sequenced DNA from cultured CD4+ T cells. TCRdb itself ran the PCR reads through MiXCR, one entry per CDR3 protein. The table lists roughly 25,000 distinct CDR3 sequences, under 40% of them singletons. The CDR3 consists of 13 residues. CDR1 is DFQATT and CDR2 is SNEGSKA in the germline V gene (reference sequence). With 2 bases clipped from V and 8 bases from J, the junction kept 4 bases outside the gene matches. The receptor was derived from a human donor who had recovered from COVID-19. The chain is built from TRBV20-1 and TRBJ2-4; 9 positions match TRBD1. The sample here was CD4+ T cells from blood, cultured in vitro, taken about 7 months after SARS-CoV-2 vaccination. As DNA, the CDR3 is TGCAGTGCTAGACGACAGGGGGGTGACATTCAGTACTTC. Translated: CSARRQGGDIQYF.